Listed below are T cell receptor beta chains from one sample, sequenced in a study of cytomegalovirus exposure and HLA in healthy donors. TCRdb keeps only in-frame clones here, not all; method: immunoSEQ multiplex PCR. Of 150,000 to 200,000 clones detected, roughly 85% appear once; the ten largest clones hold about 1.8%. Sequencing was done on a sample of PBMCs. The receptor source for this set is a woman aged 18-29 years in good health and CMV-seronegative. Each CDR3 is given with its conserved first and last residue. Fields, in order: J gene, D gene, V gene, clone size, CDR3 DNA, CDR3 protein. The D gene is left open where the match is weak. Expanded clones get a size class; other rows say once, few or many, or leave the size out.

J: TRBJ1-4
D: TRBD1
V: TRBV28
size: NA
DNA: TGTGCCAGCACTACACAGGGGTTGGGTGAAAAACTGTTTTTT
CDR3: CASTTQGLGEKLFF

J: TRBJ2-1
D: NA
V: TRBV29-1
size: NA
DNA: TGCAGCGTTGATCCCGGGTTCGGGGAGCAGTTCTTC
CDR3: CSVDPGFGEQFF

J: TRBJ2-5
D: NA
V: TRBV4-3
size: NA
DNA: TGCGCCAGCAGCCAAGGGCAGCAAGAGACCCAGTACTTC
CDR3: CASSQGQQETQYF

J: TRBJ1-1
D: NA
V: TRBV6-5
size: NA
DNA: TGTGCCGGCAGTTACTCCCGGAACACTGAAGCTTTCTTT
CDR3: CAGSYSRNTEAFF

J: TRBJ2-2
D: NA
V: TRBV9
size: NA
DNA: TGTGCCAGCAGTGCCGGGGCGGGTAGAGGGAGGACCGGGGAGCTGTTTTTT
CDR3: CASSAGAGRGRTGELFF

J: TRBJ1-1
D: NA
V: TRBV30
size: few
DNA: TGTGCCTGGAGTGTACCGGCGGGGAACACTGAAGCTTTCTTT
CDR3: CAWSVPAGNTEAFF

J: TRBJ1-2
D: TRBD1
V: TRBV6-5
size: once
DNA: TGTGCCAGCAGTTATGTCGGGACAGGGGATTATGGCTACACCTTC
CDR3: CASSYVGTGDYGYTF

J: TRBJ2-1
D: NA
V: TRBV7-9
size: NA
DNA: TGTGCCAGCAGCTTAACGGGATTCTACAATGAGCAGTTCTTC
CDR3: CASSLTGFYNEQFF

J: TRBJ2-7
D: TRBD2
V: TRBV28
size: NA
DNA: TGTGCCAGCAGTTATCTTAGCGGGAAATACGAGCAGTACTTC
CDR3: CASSYLSGKYEQYF

J: TRBJ2-3
D: TRBD1
V: TRBV5-6
size: many
DNA: TGTGCCAGCAGCTTGACAGGGGTCACAGATACGCAGTATTTT
CDR3: CASSLTGVTDTQYF

J: TRBJ1-5
D: TRBD1
V: TRBV5-6
size: few
DNA: TGTGCCAGCAGCTTGGCGACGGGACAGTTCAATCAGCCCCAGCATTTT
CDR3: CASSLATGQFNQPQHF

J: TRBJ1-2
D: TRBD1
V: TRBV29-1
size: once
DNA: TGCAGCGTTAGGGACAGGGGAGGCTATGGCTACACCTTC
CDR3: CSVRDRGGYGYTF

J: TRBJ2-1
D: TRBD1
V: TRBV29-1
size: NA
DNA: TGCAGCGTACGGGACAGGTACTTCAATGAGCAGTTCTTC
CDR3: CSVRDRYFNEQFF

J: TRBJ2-2
D: TRBD2
V: TRBV5-4
size: NA
DNA: TGTGCCAGCAGCTTGCCCCTAGCGGGAGTTGGGGAGCTGTTTTTT
CDR3: CASSLPLAGVGELFF

J: TRBJ2-7
D: NA
V: TRBV25-1
size: NA
DNA: TGTGCCAGCAGTGAACGTACAGGGGGGGGTTACGAGCAGTACTTC
CDR3: CASSERTGGGYEQYF

J: TRBJ1-1
D: TRBD1
V: TRBV28
size: NA
DNA: TGTGCCAGCAGATCCGGGACAGCGATTTCAATGAACACTGAAGCTTTCTTT
CDR3: CASRSGTAISMNTEAFF

J: TRBJ1-4
D: NA
V: TRBV18
size: NA
DNA: TGTGCCAGCTCACCAGGCACCCTGGCGGGTAATGAAAAACTGTTTTTT
CDR3: CASSPGTLAGNEKLFF

J: TRBJ1-1
D: NA
V: TRBV7-2
size: NA
DNA: TGTGCCAGCTCTGATCACGGCACTGAAGCTTTCTTT
CDR3: CASSDHGTEAFF

J: TRBJ1-2
D: NA
V: TRBV18
size: NA
DNA: TGTGCCAGCTCTCCCCCCGGTGGTTATCGCTACACCTTC
CDR3: CASSPPGGYRYTF

J: TRBJ2-7
D: NA
V: TRBV28
size: once
DNA: TGTGCCAGTAGACTACCAACGGACGGCTGGGTAGAGCAGTACTTC
CDR3: CASRLPTDGWVEQYF

J: TRBJ2-1
D: TRBD1
V: TRBV2
size: NA
DNA: TGTGCCAGCCAAAGACAGGGGGGCTACAATGAGCAGTTCTTC
CDR3: CASQRQGGYNEQFF

J: TRBJ2-7
D: TRBD1
V: TRBV6-5
size: NA
DNA: TGTGCCAGCAGCTCCGGGACAGGGGTCTTTCGGCAGTACTTC
CDR3: CASSSGTGVFRQYF

J: TRBJ1-2
D: NA
V: TRBV6-5
size: NA
DNA: TGTGCCAGCAGTTACTTCGACGGGAACTATGGCTACACCTTC
CDR3: CASSYFDGNYGYTF

J: TRBJ1-1
D: NA
V: TRBV7-9
size: NA
DNA: TGTGCCAGCAGCTTAGGAGCGAACACTGAAGCTTTCTTT
CDR3: CASSLGANTEAFF